The text below deals with one TCR beta chain. Antigen specificity is unknown. This sample was included in a study of T cell responses to AZD1222 COVID-19 vaccine. The CDR3 covers 18 residues. The ends lost 5 bases at V and 2 bases at J; junction bases unmatched: 8. The germline V gene encodes CDR1 LNHDA and CDR2 SQIVND (reference sequence). Study outcomes and limitations: Only a handful of AZD1222 recipients tested seropositive at baseline. Spike was spanned by vaccine-associated CD4 TCRs, with dominance at 160-218 and 743-854.

Repertoires were generated with immunoSEQ multiplex PCR, while TCRdb's copy carries only in-frame clones and drops some. The sample yields about 110,000 clones, about 85% seen once. The chain recombines TRBV19 with TRBJ2-1; TRBD2 aligns across 14 bases. Specimen: peripheral blood, collected on day 0 of AZD1222 vaccination. The sequence was collected from an adult in good health. The CDR3 sequence: CASSWGLAGEETYNEQFF. CDR3 DNA: TGTGCCAGTAGTTGGGGACTAGCGGGAGAAGAAACCTACAATGAGCAGTTCTTC. Full variable domain (missing parts from reference TRBV19 and TRBJ2-1): DGGITQSPKYLFRKEGQNVTLSCEQNLNHDAMYWYRQDPGQGLRLIYYSQIVNDFQKGDIAEGYSVSREKKESFPLTVTSAQKNPTAFYLCASSWGLAGEETYNEQFFGPGTRLTVL.